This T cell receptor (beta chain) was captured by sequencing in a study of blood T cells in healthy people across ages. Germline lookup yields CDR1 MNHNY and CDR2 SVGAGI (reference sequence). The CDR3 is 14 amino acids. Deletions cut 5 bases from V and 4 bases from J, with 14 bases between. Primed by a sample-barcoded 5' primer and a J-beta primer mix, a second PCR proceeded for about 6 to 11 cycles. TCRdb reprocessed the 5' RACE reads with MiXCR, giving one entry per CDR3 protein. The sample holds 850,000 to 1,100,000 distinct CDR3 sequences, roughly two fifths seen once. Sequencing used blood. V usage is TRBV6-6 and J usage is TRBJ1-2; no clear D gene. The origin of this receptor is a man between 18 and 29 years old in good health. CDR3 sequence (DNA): TGTGCCAGCAGTCCCTCTTTCGAGAGCTATGGCTACACCTTC. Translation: CASSPSFESYGYTF.